This TCR beta chain was captured in a study of cytomegalovirus exposure and HLA in healthy donors. Whole-study results and caveats: The authors confirmed in vitro that a few CMV-associated chains were specific for CMV antigens. Per published reports, the classifier diagnosed cytomegalovirus status with high specificity and sensitivity.

Concerning this clone: The antigen is not known.

Germline V gene lookup returns CDR1 MDHEN and CDR2 SYDVKM. The CDR3 is 15 residues long. Trimming took 5 bases from V and 6 from J; bases not matched to a gene: 13. Some clones are missing from TCRdb's copy, which holds only in-frame ones; the method was immunoSEQ multiplex PCR. The sample carries more than 95,000 clones, 94% recorded once. The specimen was PBMCs. The chain recombines TRBV28 with TRBJ2-7; 7 nucleotides agree with TRBD2. The sequence was obtained from a woman aged 18-29 years in good health and CMV-seronegative. The DNA of the CDR3 is TGTGCCAGCAGTACTAGCGTAGGCATCCAAGCCGAGCAGTACTTC. It translates to CASSTSVGIQAEQYF.